Listed below are T cell receptor beta chains from one sample, sequenced in a study of blood T cell repertoires in COVID-19. Repertoires were generated with immunoSEQ multiplex PCR, while TCRdb's copy carries only in-frame clones and drops some. The sample contains about 190,000 clones, around 80% of which appear only once. Sequences were obtained from peripheral blood. All receptors derive from a man aged 25 to 45 with active or convalescent COVID-19. CDR3s include the opening cysteine and the closing phenylalanine or tryptophan. Each record gives: clone size, D gene, J gene, V gene, CDR3 protein, CDR3 DNA. D genes are given only for firm matches. The size of a clone is reported for some rows only, either as once, few or many, or as a class for expanded clones.

-,-,TRBJ1-5,TRBV19,CASSIPGDQPQHF,TGTGCCAGTAGTATACCGGGGGACCAGCCCCAGCATTTT
-,TRBD2,TRBJ2-7,TRBV11-3,CASSLPTKRGGEEQYF,TGTGCCAGCAGCTTACCGACTAAGCGGGGAGGGGAGGAGCAGTACTTC
once,-,TRBJ1-1,TRBV19,CASSLLEQTEAFF,TGTGCCAGTAGTCTACTAGAACAAACTGAAGCTTTCTTT
-,TRBD1,TRBJ2-1,TRBV11-2,CASSLGTGAGHEQFF,TGTGCCAGCAGCTTAGGGACAGGGGCGGGCCATGAGCAGTTCTTC
-,TRBD2,TRBJ2-7,TRBV6-1,CASSEGPGGIYEQYF,TGTGCCAGCAGTGAAGGGCCGGGAGGGATCTACGAGCAGTACTTC
-,-,TRBJ1-4,TRBV28,CASSLSGKSTNEKLFF,TGTGCCAGCAGTTTATCTGGCAAATCAACTAATGAAAAACTGTTTTTT
once,-,TRBJ2-1,TRBV9,CASSVWEGGYNEQFF,TGTGCCAGCAGCGTTTGGGAGGGGGGTTACAATGAGCAGTTCTTC
-,TRBD2,TRBJ2-1,TRBV5-6,CASSPPAGVVYNEQFF,TGTGCCAGCAGCCCACCGGCGGGGGTCGTCTACAATGAGCAGTTCTTC
-,-,TRBJ2-6,TRBV2,CASSEAWEGVSSGANVLTF,TGTGCCAGCAGTGAAGCGTGGGAGGGGGTAAGCTCTGGGGCCAACGTCCTGACTTTC
once,TRBD1,TRBJ2-5,TRBV6-2/TRBV6-3,CASSYRQGAETQYF,TGTGCCAGCAGTTACAGGCAGGGGGCAGAGACCCAGTACTTC
-,TRBD2,TRBJ2-1,TRBV9,CASSPRLAGEYNEQFF,TGTGCCAGCAGCCCTAGACTAGCGGGGGAGTACAATGAGCAGTTCTTC
few,TRBD1,TRBJ2-7,TRBV5-6,CASILRDRAYEQYF,TGTGCCAGCATCCTCCGGGACAGGGCCTACGAGCAGTACTTC
-,TRBD1,TRBJ2-2,TRBV19,CAVGGQVTGELFF,TGTGCCGTTGGGGGACAGGTCACCGGGGAGCTGTTTTTT
-,-,TRBJ2-5,TRBV19,CASTVSAGSETQYF,TGTGCCAGTACCGTGAGTGCAGGGTCCGAGACCCAGTACTTC
few,TRBD1,TRBJ1-4,TRBV28,CASSLWALDRGPTNEKLFF,TGTGCCAGCAGTTTATGGGCCCTCGACAGGGGGCCTACTAATGAAAAACTGTTTTTT
-,-,TRBJ2-3,TRBV11-2,CASSFLETSTDTQYF,TGTGCCAGCAGCTTCCTAGAGACTAGCACAGATACGCAGTATTTT
-,-,TRBJ1-4,TRBV18,CASSDRREPNEKLFF,TGTGCCAGCTCTGACCGACGGGAACCTAATGAAAAACTGTTTTTT
-,-,TRBJ1-2,TRBV5-1,CASSVQGMDGYTF,TGCGCCAGCAGCGTCCAGGGAATGGATGGCTACACCTTC
-,-,TRBJ1-6,TRBV7-9,CASSPVGQGENSPLHF,TGTGCCAGCAGCCCCGTCGGGCAGGGTGAGAATTCACCCCTCCACTTT
few,TRBD1,TRBJ2-7,TRBV19,CASSRTGVPGQYF,TGTGCCAGTAGTAGGACAGGGGTCCCCGGGCAGTACTTC
-,-,TRBJ1-1,TRBV10-3,CAISEYELGGTEAFF,TGTGCCATCAGTGAGTACGAACTGGGGGGGACTGAAGCTTTCTTT
once,-,TRBJ1-1,TRBV11-2,CASSPIGTGNTEAFF,TGTGCCAGCAGCCCAATCGGAACAGGGAACACTGAAGCTTTCTTT
few,-,TRBJ1-2,TRBV5-1,CASSLTGLGYGYTF,TGCGCCAGCAGCTTGACAGGGCTCGGCTATGGCTACACCTTC
few,TRBD1,TRBJ2-1,TRBV5-1,CASSPRGTGLYNEQFF,TGCGCCAGCAGCCCCCGAGGGACAGGGCTGTACAATGAGCAGTTCTTC
-,TRBD1,TRBJ2-2,TRBV28,CASSSRGQGPGELFF,TGTGCCAGCAGCTCCCGGGGACAGGGGCCCGGGGAGCTGTTTTTT
-,-,TRBJ1-3,TRBV9,CASSRTGSPGNTIYF,TGTGCCAGCAGTCGTACAGGGAGCCCTGGAAACACCATATATTTT
-,-,TRBJ1-6,TRBV30,CAWRLNLGGNSPLHF,TGTGCCTGGAGGCTTAATTTGGGGGGTAATTCACCCCTCCACTTT
-,TRBD1,TRBJ2-2,TRBV6-5,CASRQGGNTGELFF,TGTGCCAGCAGACAGGGGGGTAACACCGGGGAGCTGTTTTTT
-,-,TRBJ1-6,TRBV19,CASTDDSPLSNSPLHF,TGTGCCAGTACAGACGACAGTCCTCTATCTAATTCACCCCTCCACTTT
-,-,TRBJ1-2,TRBV30,CAWSVRGSNYGYTF,TGTGCCTGGAGTGTACGCGGCAGCAACTATGGCTACACCTTC
-,-,TRBJ1-5,TRBV6-1,CASSDGVEQPQHF,TGTGCCAGCAGTGACGGGGTCGAACAGCCCCAGCATTTT
-,TRBD1,TRBJ2-6,TRBV5-1,CASREGAQLAGANVLTF,TGCGCCAGCAGAGAGGGGGCGCAGTTGGCTGGGGCCAACGTCCTGACTTTC
-,TRBD1,TRBJ1-1,TRBV10-3,CAISVTGLEAFF,TGTGCCATCAGTGTGACAGGGCTTGAAGCTTTCTTT
-,TRBD2,TRBJ2-3,TRBV6-6,CASSYPGLAADTQYF,TGTGCCAGCAGTTACCCGGGACTAGCGGCAGATACGCAGTATTTT